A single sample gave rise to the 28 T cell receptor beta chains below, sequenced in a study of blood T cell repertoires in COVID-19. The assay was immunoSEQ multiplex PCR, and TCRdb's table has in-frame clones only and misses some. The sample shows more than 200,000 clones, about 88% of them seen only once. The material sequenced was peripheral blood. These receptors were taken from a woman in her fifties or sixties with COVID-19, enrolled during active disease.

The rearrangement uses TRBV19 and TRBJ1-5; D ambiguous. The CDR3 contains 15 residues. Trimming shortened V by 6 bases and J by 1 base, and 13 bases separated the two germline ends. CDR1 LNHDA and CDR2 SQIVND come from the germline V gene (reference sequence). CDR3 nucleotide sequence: TGTGCCAGTAGCGTAGGGAGGGTAAGCAATCAGCCCCAGCATTTT. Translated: CASSVGRVSNQPQHF.

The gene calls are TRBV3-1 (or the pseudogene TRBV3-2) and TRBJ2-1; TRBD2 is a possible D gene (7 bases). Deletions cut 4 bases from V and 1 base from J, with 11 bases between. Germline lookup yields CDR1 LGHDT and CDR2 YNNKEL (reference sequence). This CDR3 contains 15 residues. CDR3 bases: TGTGCCAGCAGCCGGAGGGGGGGGTCCTACAATGAGCAGTTCTTC. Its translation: CASSRRGGSYNEQFF.

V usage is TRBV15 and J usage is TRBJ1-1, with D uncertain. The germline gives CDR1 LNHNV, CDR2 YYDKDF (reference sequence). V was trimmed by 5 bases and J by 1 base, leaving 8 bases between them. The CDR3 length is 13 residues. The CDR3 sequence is CATSRGGNTEAFF. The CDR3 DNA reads TGTGCCACCAGCCGGGGAGGGAACACTGAAGCTTTCTTT.

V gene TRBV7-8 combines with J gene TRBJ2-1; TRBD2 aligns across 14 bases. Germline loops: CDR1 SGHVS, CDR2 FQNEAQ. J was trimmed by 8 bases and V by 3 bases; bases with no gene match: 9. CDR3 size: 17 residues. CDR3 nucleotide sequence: TGTGCCAGCAGCTTGGGGACTAGCGGGGGACGATGGGATGAGCAGTTCTTC. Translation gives CASSLGTSGGRWDEQFF.

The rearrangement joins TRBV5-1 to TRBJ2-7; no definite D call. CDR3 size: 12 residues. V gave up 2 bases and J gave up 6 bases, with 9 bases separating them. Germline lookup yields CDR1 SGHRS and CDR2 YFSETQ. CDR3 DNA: TGCGCCAGCAGCTTCGGGTCGGGCGAGCAGTACTTC. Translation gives CASSFGSGEQYF.

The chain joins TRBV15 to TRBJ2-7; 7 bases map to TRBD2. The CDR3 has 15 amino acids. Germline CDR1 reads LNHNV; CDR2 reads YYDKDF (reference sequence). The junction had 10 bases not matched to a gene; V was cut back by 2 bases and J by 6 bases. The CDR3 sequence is CATSRTRTSSAEQYF. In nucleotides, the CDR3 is TGTGCCACCAGCAGAACCCGGACTAGTTCGGCCGAGCAGTACTTC.

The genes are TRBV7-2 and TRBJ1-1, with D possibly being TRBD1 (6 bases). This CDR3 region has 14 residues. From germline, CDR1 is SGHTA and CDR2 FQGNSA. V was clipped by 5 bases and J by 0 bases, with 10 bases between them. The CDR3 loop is CASSRDRLNTEAFF. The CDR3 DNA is TGTGCCAGCAGCCGTGACAGGTTGAACACTGAAGCTTTCTTT.

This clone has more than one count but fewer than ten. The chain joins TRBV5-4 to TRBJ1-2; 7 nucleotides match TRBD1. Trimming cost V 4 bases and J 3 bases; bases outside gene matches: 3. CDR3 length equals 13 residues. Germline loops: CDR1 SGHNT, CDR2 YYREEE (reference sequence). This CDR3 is CASSRDSDYGYTF. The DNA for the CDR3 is TGTGCCAGCAGCCGGGACAGCGACTATGGCTACACCTTC. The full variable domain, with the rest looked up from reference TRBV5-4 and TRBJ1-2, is ETGVTQSPTHLIKTRGQQVTLRCSSQSGHNTVSWYQQALGQGPQFIFQYYREEENGRGNFPPRFSGLQFPNYSSELNVNALELDDSALYLCASSRDSDYGYTFGSGTRLTVV.

As DNA, the CDR3 is TGTGCCAGCAGCCCCGACGGTGGGGGGGTGGATGGCTACACCTTC. Translated, it gives CASSPDGGGVDGYTF. J is TRBJ1-2 and V is TRBV27, with TRBD1 as a possible D gene (5 bases). Trimming removed 6 bases from V and 6 bases from J, with 20 bases in between. Germline assignment: CDR1 MNHEY and CDR2 SMNVEV (reference sequence). The CDR3 is made up of 15 amino acids.

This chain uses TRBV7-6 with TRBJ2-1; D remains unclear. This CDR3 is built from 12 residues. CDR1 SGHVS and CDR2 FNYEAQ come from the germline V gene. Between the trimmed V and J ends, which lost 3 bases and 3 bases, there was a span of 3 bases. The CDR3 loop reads CASSFYYNEQFF. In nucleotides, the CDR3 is TGTGCCAGCAGCTTTTACTACAATGAGCAGTTCTTC.

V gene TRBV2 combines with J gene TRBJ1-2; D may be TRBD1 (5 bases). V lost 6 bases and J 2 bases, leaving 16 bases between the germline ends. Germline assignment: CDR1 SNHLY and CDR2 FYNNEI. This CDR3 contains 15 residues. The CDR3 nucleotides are TGTGCCAGCAGGGCGGACACCTCACCAAACTATGGCTACACCTTC. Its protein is CASRADTSPNYGYTF. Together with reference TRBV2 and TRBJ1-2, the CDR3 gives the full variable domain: EPEVTQTPSHQVTQMGQEVILRCVPISNHLYFYWYRQILGQKVEFLVSFYNNEISEKSEIFDDQFSVERPDGSNFTLKIRSTKLEDSAMYFCASRADTSPNYGYTFGSGTRLTVV.

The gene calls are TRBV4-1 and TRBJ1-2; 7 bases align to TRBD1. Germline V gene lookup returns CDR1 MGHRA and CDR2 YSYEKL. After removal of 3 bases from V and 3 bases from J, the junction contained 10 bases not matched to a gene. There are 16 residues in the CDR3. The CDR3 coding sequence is TGCGCCAGCAGCCAGAATCCTACAGGGGTTGACTATGGCTACACCTTC. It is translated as CASSQNPTGVDYGYTF.

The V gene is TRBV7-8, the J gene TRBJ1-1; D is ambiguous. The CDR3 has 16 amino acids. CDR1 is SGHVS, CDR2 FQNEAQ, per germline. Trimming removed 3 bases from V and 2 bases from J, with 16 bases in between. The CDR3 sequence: CASSFPPREGNTEAFF. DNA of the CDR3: TGTGCCAGCAGCTTTCCCCCCCGGGAGGGCAACACTGAAGCTTTCTTT. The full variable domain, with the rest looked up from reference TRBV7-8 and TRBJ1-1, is GAGVSQSPRYKVAKRGQDVALRCDPISGHVSLFWYQQALGQGPEFLTYFQNEAQLDKSGLPSDRFFAERPEGSVSTLKIQRTQQEDSAVYLCASSFPPREGNTEAFFGQGTRLTVV.

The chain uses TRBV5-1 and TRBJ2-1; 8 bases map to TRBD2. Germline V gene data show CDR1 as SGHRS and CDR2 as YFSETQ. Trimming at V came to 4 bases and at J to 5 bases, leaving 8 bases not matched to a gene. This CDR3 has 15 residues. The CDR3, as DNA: TGCGCCAGCAGCCCGGATGGGACTAGTGACAATGAGCAGTTCTTC. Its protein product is CASSPDGTSDNEQFF.

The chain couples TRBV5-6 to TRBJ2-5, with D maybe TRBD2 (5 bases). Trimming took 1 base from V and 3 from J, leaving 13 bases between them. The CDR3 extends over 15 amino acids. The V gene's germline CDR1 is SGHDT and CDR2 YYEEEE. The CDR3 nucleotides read TGTGCCAGCAGCTTGTTGGGAGTCACTAAAGAGACCCAGTACTTC. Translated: CASSLLGVTKETQYF. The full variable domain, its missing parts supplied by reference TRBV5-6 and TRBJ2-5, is DAGVTQSPTHLIKTRGQQVTLRCSPKSGHDTVSWYQQALGQGPQFIFQYYEEEERQRGNFPDRFSGHQFPNYSSELNVNALLLGDSALYLCASSLLGVTKETQYFGPGTRLLVL.

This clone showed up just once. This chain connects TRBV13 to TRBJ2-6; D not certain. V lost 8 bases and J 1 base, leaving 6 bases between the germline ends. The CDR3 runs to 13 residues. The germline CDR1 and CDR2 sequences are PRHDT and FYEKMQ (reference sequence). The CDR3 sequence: CASGLSGANVLTF. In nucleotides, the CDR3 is TGTGCCAGCGGGCTGTCTGGGGCCAACGTCCTGACTTTC.

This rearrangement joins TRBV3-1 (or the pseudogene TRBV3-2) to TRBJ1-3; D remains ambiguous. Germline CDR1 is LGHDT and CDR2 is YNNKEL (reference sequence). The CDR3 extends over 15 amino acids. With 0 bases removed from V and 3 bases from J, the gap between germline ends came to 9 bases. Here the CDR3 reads CASSQESTLGNTIYF. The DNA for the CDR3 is TGTGCCAGCAGCCAAGAGAGTACCCTTGGAAACACCATATATTTT.

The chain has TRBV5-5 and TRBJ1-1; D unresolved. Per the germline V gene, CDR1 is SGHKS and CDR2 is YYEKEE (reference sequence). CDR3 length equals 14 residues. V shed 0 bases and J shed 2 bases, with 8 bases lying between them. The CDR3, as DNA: TGTGCCAGCAGCTTGGACACCATCAACACTGAAGCTTTCTTT. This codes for CASSLDTINTEAFF.

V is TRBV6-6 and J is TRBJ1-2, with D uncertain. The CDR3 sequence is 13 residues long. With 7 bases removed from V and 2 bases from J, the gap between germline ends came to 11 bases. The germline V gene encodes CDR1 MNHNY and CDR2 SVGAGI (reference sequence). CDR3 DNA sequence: TGTGCCAGCAACTTAGCCTCAAACTATGGCTACACCTTC. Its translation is CASNLASNYGYTF.

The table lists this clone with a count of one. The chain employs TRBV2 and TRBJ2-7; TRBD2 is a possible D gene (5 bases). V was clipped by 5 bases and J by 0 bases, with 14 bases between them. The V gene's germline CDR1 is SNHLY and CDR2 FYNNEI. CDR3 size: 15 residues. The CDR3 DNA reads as TGTGCCAGCAGTCCGGACCCGGGGAGCTCCTACGAGCAGTACTTC. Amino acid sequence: CASSPDPGSSYEQYF.

The CDR3 DNA reads TGTGCCAGCAGCACCGGAGGGGCCCGGAGAGGCTATGGCTACACCTTC. It is translated as CASSTGGARRGYGYTF. This chain links TRBV5-4 with TRBJ1-2, with a tentative D call TRBD1 (5 bases). The V gene lost 4 bases and the J gene lost 4 bases, with 20 bases spanning the gap. The length of the CDR3 is 16 residues. From germline, CDR1 is SGHNT and CDR2 YYREEE (reference sequence).

The CDR3 reads CASSLIEDMQYF. The DNA of the CDR3 is TGTGCCAGCAGCCTCATAGAGGACATGCAGTACTTC. The V and J genes are TRBV4-2 and TRBJ2-7, with D tentatively TRBD1 (5 bases). This CDR3 region has 12 residues. The V gene lost 4 bases and the J gene lost 9 bases, with 13 bases spanning the gap. Germline-derived CDR1 and CDR2 are LGHNA and YNFKEQ.

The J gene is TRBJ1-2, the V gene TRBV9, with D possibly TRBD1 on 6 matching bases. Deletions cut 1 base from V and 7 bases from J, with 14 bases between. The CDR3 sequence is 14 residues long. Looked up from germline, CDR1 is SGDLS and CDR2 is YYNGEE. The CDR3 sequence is CASSVSQGTGGYTF. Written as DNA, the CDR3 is TGTGCCAGCAGCGTAAGCCAGGGGACGGGTGGCTACACCTTC. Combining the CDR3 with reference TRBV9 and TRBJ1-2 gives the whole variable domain DSGVTQTPKHLITATGQRVTLRCSPRSGDLSVYWYQQSLDQGLQFLIQYYNGEERAKGNILERFSAQQFPDLHSELNLSSLELGDSALYFCASSVSQGTGGYTFGSGTRLTVV.

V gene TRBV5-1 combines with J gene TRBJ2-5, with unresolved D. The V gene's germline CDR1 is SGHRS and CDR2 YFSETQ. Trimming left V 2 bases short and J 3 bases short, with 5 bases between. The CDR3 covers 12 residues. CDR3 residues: CASSFTEETQYF. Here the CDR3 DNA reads TGCGCCAGCAGCTTTACGGAAGAGACCCAGTACTTC.

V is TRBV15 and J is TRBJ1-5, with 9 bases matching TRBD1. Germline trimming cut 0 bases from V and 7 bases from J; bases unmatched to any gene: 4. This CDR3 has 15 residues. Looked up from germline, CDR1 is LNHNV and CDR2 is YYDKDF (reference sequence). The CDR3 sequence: CATSRDLGQGQPQHF. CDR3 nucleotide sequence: TGTGCCACCAGCAGAGACCTCGGACAGGGGCAGCCCCAGCATTTT.

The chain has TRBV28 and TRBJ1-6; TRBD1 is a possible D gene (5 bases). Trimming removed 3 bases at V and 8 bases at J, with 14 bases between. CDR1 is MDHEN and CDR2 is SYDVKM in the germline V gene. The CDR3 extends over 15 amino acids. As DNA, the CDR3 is TGTGCCAGCAGTTTCAGATGGCAGGGTCATTCACCCCTCCACTTT. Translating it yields CASSFRWQGHSPLHF.

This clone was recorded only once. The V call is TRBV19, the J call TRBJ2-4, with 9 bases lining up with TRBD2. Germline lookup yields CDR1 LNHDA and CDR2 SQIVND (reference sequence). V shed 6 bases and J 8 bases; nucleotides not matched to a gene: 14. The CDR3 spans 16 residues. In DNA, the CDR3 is TGTGCCAGTAGGAGGGGCGGGGGGGCCCCTTCCGACATTCAGTACTTC. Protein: CASRRGGGAPSDIQYF. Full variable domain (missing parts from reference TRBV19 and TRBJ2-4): DGGITQSPKYLFRKEGQNVTLSCEQNLNHDAMYWYRQDPGQGLRLIYYSQIVNDFQKGDIAEGYSVSREKKESFPLTVTSAQKNPTAFYLCASRRGGGAPSDIQYFGAGTRLSVL.

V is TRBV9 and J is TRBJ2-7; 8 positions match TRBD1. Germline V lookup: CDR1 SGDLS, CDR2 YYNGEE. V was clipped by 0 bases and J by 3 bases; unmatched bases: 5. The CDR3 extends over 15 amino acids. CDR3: CASSVVAGTGYEQYF. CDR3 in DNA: TGTGCCAGCAGCGTAGTGGCAGGGACAGGCTACGAGCAGTACTTC.